This T cell receptor (beta chain) was retrieved from a study of T cell changes during pregnancy in multiple sclerosis (dated by TCRdb to 2018 to 2020). General notes on the study: The study looked at changes in the T cell repertoire across pregnancy in women with multiple sclerosis.

The CDR3, cysteine through phenylalanine, is 18 amino acids long. Just CDR3 DNA is preserved here, 54 bases in frame from base 1. Clipping removes 6 bases from V and 0 bases from J, with 8 as the unmatched junction base count. CDR1 KGHSH and CDR2 LQKENI were looked up in the germline V gene. As concerns this clone: Its antigen target is currently unknown. The record has no base qualities; no much larger clone is one base away.

The method behind the library was the immunoSEQ multiplex PCR assay. TCRdb retrieved this table from immuneACCESS and kept in-frame rearrangements only. Not all clones are present; in checked studies, unresolved V genes account for under half, and no reason is known for the remainder. A total of about 27,000 clones appear in this sample, roughly 90% of them only once. The ten top clones hold roughly 8.3% of the sample. This sequence uses TRBV18 and TRBJ2-6; 10 bases in the junction line up with TRBD1. Sequencing used CD8+ T cells from peripheral blood mononuclear cells, obtained in the second trimester of pregnancy. The receptor's source is a female donor with multiple sclerosis, enrolled in a pregnancy study. The nucleotide sequence reads TGTGCCAGCTCTAACGGGACAGGGGCTTTCTCTGGGGCCAACGTCCTGACTTTC. It codes for CASSNGTGAFSGANVLTF.